This passage covers 8 T cell receptor beta chains from one sample sequenced in a study of T cell clonality in common variable immunodeficiency. The protocol was immunoSEQ multiplex PCR, while the TCRdb copy is restricted to in-frame clones and leaves out a portion. This sample comprises tens of thousands of clones, none seen once only. The material sequenced was peripheral blood mononuclear cells. The source is a person aged 18-69 years in good health.

This clone was observed at least ten times. Coverage ceases 3 residues before the CDR3 finishes, and the germline J gene fills in the end. V is TRBV19 and J is TRBJ2-1; 9 nucleotides agree with TRBD2. V was pared by 3 bases and J by 5 bases, with 8 bases of the junction left unmatched. Germline V gene data show CDR1 as LNHDA and CDR2 as SQIVND (reference sequence). CDR3 length: 16 amino acids. This CDR3 is CASSIFSGSLNNEQFF. The covered CDR3 bases are TGTGCCAGTAGTATCTTTAGCGGGAGTTTGAACAATGAG.

This clone was picked up many times. The CDR3 end falls 3 residues outside the read, so it is completed with the germline J gene. The chain employs TRBV5-6 and TRBJ1-1; D possibly corresponds to TRBD1 (6 bases). The V end was cut by 4 bases, the J end by 0 bases, with 13 bases between. Germline CDR1 SGHDT, CDR2 YYEEEE. This CDR3 region has 15 residues. Incomplete CDR3 DNA: TGTGCCAGCAGCGGGCAGACAGGAGTGAACACTGAA. Its protein is CASSGQTGVNTE. The full CDR3 protein reads CASSGQTGVNTEAFF.

This clone was detected ten times or more. Read sequence stops 3 residues before the CDR3 end, and the germline J gene provides the missing end. The V gene is TRBV20-1, the J gene TRBJ1-5, with a possible D match to TRBD1 (6 bases). Deletions cut 6 bases from V and 5 bases from J, with 20 bases between. Germline V gives CDR1 DFQATT, CDR2 SNEGSKA (reference sequence). This CDR3 contains 15 residues. CDR3 in amino acids: CSAELQGRGYQPQHF. The CDR3 DNA, read in part, is TGCAGTGCCGAGTTACAGGGTCGTGGGTATCAGCCC.

This clone was seen ten or more times. Read coverage stops 3 residues before the CDR3 terminus; the germline J gene supplies the remainder. The J gene is TRBJ2-2, the V gene TRBV19; 7 bases are shared with TRBD1. Per germline, CDR1 LNHDA and CDR2 SQIVND (reference sequence). V trimming: 6 bases; J trimming: 4 bases; junction bases outside the gene matches: 5. The CDR3 is 14 residues long. Incomplete CDR3 DNA: TGTGCCAGTAGACACAGGGGCGGCACCGGGGAG. It codes for CASRHRGGTGE. The CDR3 in its entirety is CASRHRGGTGELFF.

This clone was seen at least ten times. The CDR3 end is not reached by the read, which stops 3 residues before it; the germline J gene fills it in. The genes are TRBV19 and TRBJ2-7; D possibly corresponds to TRBD1 (6 bases). The germline gives CDR1 LNHDA, CDR2 SQIVND (reference sequence). The CDR3 length is 14 residues. V lost 5 bases and J lost 2, with 13 bases in between. The chain's CDR3 is CASSPNRVAYEQYF. The covered CDR3 bases are TGTGCCAGTAGTCCCAACAGGGTGGCCTACGAG.

This clone was observed a few times. The CDR3 extends 3 residues past the end of the read, so its final part is completed from the germline J gene. The sample has other DNA sequences that encode this CDR3 too. J is TRBJ1-6 and V is TRBV7-9; no firm D call. The CDR3 is 14 residues long. Trimming stripped 1 base from V and 4 bases from J, with 5 bases between. Germline V CDR1 and CDR2: SEHNR, FQNEAQ (reference sequence). The CDR3 spells CASSLEQYNSPLHF. CDR3 DNA, as far as it was read: TGTGCCAGCAGCTTAGAACAATATAATTCACCC.

This clone was recorded at least ten times. The DNA ends 3 residues before the CDR3 does, and the rest of the CDR3 is filled in from the germline J gene. V is TRBV19 and J is TRBJ1-1; D call uncertain. In germline, CDR1 is LNHDA, CDR2 SQIVND (reference sequence). V lost 5 bases and J lost 0, with 19 bases in between. The CDR3 is made up of 17 amino acids. The CDR3 reads CASSVRQVQPMNTEAFF. CDR3 DNA, as far as it was read: TGTGCCAGTAGTGTGAGACAAGTCCAGCCCATGAACACTGAA.

Ten or more counts support this clone. The read comes to an end 3 residues before the CDR3 does, leaving the germline J gene to fill in the end. V usage is TRBV5-1 and J usage is TRBJ1-5, with 7 bases matching TRBD1. J was trimmed by 0 bases and V by 4 bases; bases with no gene match: 16. Germline CDR1 SGHRS, CDR2 YFSETQ. CDR3 size: 19 residues. The sequenced part of the CDR3 DNA is TGCGCCAGCAGCCCCAACCTCGACAGGGAAGAGCTTAGCAATCAGCCC. Translation: CASSPNLDREELSNQP. The whole CDR3 protein is CASSPNLDREELSNQPQHF.